This entry concerns a single TCR beta chain. Antigen unknown. This specimen belongs to a study of cytomegalovirus exposure and HLA in healthy donors. The overall study: Of all 360 or so donors who were genotyped, roughly 81% belonged to the Caucasian-associated ancestry cluster.

Study outcomes and limitations: In vitro data verified a few CMV-associated chains as specific for CMV antigens. Looking again later, the authors saw that most CMV-associated TCR beta chains seemed HLA-restricted.

Use of 60 Vbeta and 13 Jbeta primers characterized the PCR. The data were produced by immunoSEQ multiplex PCR, yet TCRdb's version contains in-frame clones alone and is incomplete. The sample has about 150,000 clones, roughly three quarters seen once. Trimming cost V 4 bases and J 2 bases; bases outside gene matches: 6. This CDR3 has 15 amino acids. J is TRBJ1-3 and V is TRBV5-3; 7 bases agree with TRBD1. Being an ORF, TRBV5-3 has a function that is uncertain. The sample taken for sequencing was PBMCs. The source is a male donor in good health and CMV-seronegative. The CDR3 reads CARSGGTVTGNTIYF. DNA of the CDR3: TGTGCCAGAAGCGGGGGGACAGTCACTGGAAACACCATATATTTT.